The 15 T cell receptor beta chains in this list originate from one sample, sequenced in a study of T-cell memory formation after mild COVID-19. TCRdb recomputed calls from the 5' RACE reads with MiXCR, one row per CDR3 protein. The data show some 280,000 distinct CDR3 sequences, with roughly 16% seen just once and roughly 25% held by the top ten. Material: PBMCs or a T cell subset sorted from them (not recorded which). The receptors stem from a man aged 18-30 years who had mild COVID-19 (a few samples of this study predate the infection). Cell type and time point are not known.

The chain combines TRBV29-1 with TRBJ2-2, with D perhaps given as TRBD1 or TRBD2 (5 bases each). Looked up from germline, CDR1 is SQVTM and CDR2 is ANQGSEA. CDR3 length equals 13 residues. V was pared by 7 bases and J by 1 base, with 10 bases between. The CDR3 nucleotides are TGCAGCGCCCGAGGGGAGAACACCGGGGAGCTGTTTTTT. Amino acid sequence: CSARGENTGELFF.

A single count supports this clonotype. The chain combines TRBV20-1 with TRBJ1-6; D call uncertain. This CDR3 spans 14 amino acids. Per the germline V gene, CDR1 is DFQATT and CDR2 is SNEGSKA (reference sequence). With 4 bases removed from V and 7 bases from J, the gap between germline ends came to 14 bases. CDR3 coding DNA: TGCAGTGCTACAGTGACGGGTCGGAATTCACCCCTCCACTTT. It translates to CSATVTGRNSPLHF.

The sample holds many counts of this clonotype. The V and J genes are TRBV5-1 and TRBJ2-3, with D possibly TRBD1 on 6 matching bases. Trimming took 0 bases from V and 2 from J, leaving 10 bases between them. This CDR3 is 15 amino acids long. The V gene's germline CDR1 is SGHRS and CDR2 YFSETQ. The CDR3 reads CASSLVPGATDTQYF. The CDR3 DNA is TGCGCCAGCAGCTTGGTTCCAGGGGCCACAGATACGCAGTATTTT.

V and J are TRBV6-2 or TRBV6-3 and TRBJ2-2, with 7 bases identical to TRBD2. V was clipped by 2 bases and J by 4 bases; unmatched bases: 4. This CDR3 is built from 15 residues. CDR1 MNHEY and CDR2 SVGEGT come from the germline V gene. Here the CDR3 DNA reads TGTGCCAGCAGTTACGTCGGGGGGATCACCGGGGAGCTGTTTTTT. This gives the protein CASSYVGGITGELFF.

The chain recombines TRBV5-1 with TRBJ2-3; D is unresolved. The ends were cut back, 4 bases at V and 5 bases at J, with 14 bases in the middle. Germline CDR1 reads SGHRS; CDR2 reads YFSETQ. This CDR3 is built from 14 residues. CDR3: CASSTEPSVDTQYF. The CDR3 DNA reads TGCGCCAGCAGCACCGAGCCGTCGGTAGATACGCAGTATTTT.

This sequence joins TRBV20-1 and TRBJ1-1, with 11 nucleotides matching TRBD1. The junction had 5 bases not matched to a gene; V was cut back by 0 bases and J by 8 bases. The CDR3 sequence is 14 residues long. Germline V gene lookup returns CDR1 DFQATT and CDR2 SNEGSKA (reference sequence). This CDR3 reads CSARDWTGGLEAFF. CDR3 in DNA: TGCAGTGCTAGAGATTGGACAGGGGGCTTGGAAGCTTTCTTT.

This clonotype was found many times. This sequence joins TRBV11-1 and TRBJ2-1; D is ambiguous. CDR1 and CDR2 (germline): SGHAT, FQDESV (reference sequence). This CDR3 contains 15 residues. V lost 6 bases and J 10 bases, leaving 22 bases between the germline ends. The CDR3 is CASRLTILQVSEQFF. The CDR3 nucleotides read TGTGCCAGCAGACTAACCATCCTGCAGGTTAGCGAGCAGTTCTTC.

The genes are TRBV4-3 and TRBJ2-3, with 7 bases identical to TRBD2. CDR3 size: 16 residues. CDR1 is LGHNA and CDR2 is YSLEER in the germline V gene. Trimming cost V 0 bases and J 3 bases; bases outside gene matches: 6. The CDR3 spells CASSQDLGLGTDTQYF. The CDR3 nucleotides read TGCGCCAGCAGCCAAGATCTAGGACTAGGAACAGATACGCAGTATTTT.

This clonotype was recorded a few times. The V gene is TRBV10-2, the J gene TRBJ2-3, with D tentatively TRBD2 (7 bases). V lost 6 bases and J 1 base, leaving 20 bases between the germline ends. Germline values: CDR1 WSHSY, CDR2 SAAADI. The CDR3 consists of 17 residues. CDR3 in amino acids: CASSHAWGGRGTDTQYF. CDR3 bases: TGCGCCAGCAGCCATGCCTGGGGGGGCCGTGGCACAGATACGCAGTATTTT.

The J gene is TRBJ2-7, the V gene TRBV5-1, with 11 bases that match TRBD1. J lost 3 bases, V lost 4 bases, and 3 bases had no gene match. This CDR3 has 14 residues. Germline V gene lookup returns CDR1 SGHRS and CDR2 YFSETQ. CDR3 in DNA: TGCGCCAGCAGCATGGGACAGGGGGACTACGAGCAGTACTTC. Protein sequence: CASSMGQGDYEQYF.

The chain joins TRBV24-1 to TRBJ2-5; TRBD2 might be the D (6 bases). The CDR3 length is 16 residues. Trimming stripped 3 bases from V and 1 base from J, with 14 bases between. Germline V lookup: CDR1 KGHDR, CDR2 SFDVKD. CDR3 loop: CATSDPGLSGQETQYF. For the CDR3, the DNA is TGTGCCACCAGTGATCCCGGACTAAGCGGCCAAGAGACCCAGTACTTC.

This clonotype came up a few times. The V and J genes are TRBV10-2 and TRBJ1-5, with D possibly being TRBD1 (5 bases). V dropped 3 bases and J dropped 5 bases, with 14 bases sitting between them. The CDR3 runs to 15 residues. Germline lookup yields CDR1 WSHSY and CDR2 SAAADI. The CDR3 protein is CASSDEGSVYQPQHF. CDR3 DNA sequence: TGCGCCAGCAGTGATGAGGGGTCGGTTTATCAGCCCCAGCATTTT.

This chain links TRBV7-2 with TRBJ2-7; 7 positions match TRBD1. The V gene's germline CDR1 is SGHTA and CDR2 FQGNSA. Trimming at V came to 2 bases and at J to 3 bases, leaving 13 bases not matched to a gene. This CDR3 comprises 17 residues. The chain's CDR3 is CASSLTQGGIPFYEQYF. Written as DNA, the CDR3 is TGTGCCAGCAGCTTAACCCAAGGGGGCATCCCGTTCTACGAGCAGTACTTC.

The V gene is TRBV27, the J gene TRBJ1-2; no firm D call. V lost 5 bases and J lost 7, with 14 bases in between. Germline V gene data show CDR1 as MNHEY and CDR2 as SMNVEV (reference sequence). The CDR3 is made up of 13 amino acids. CDR3 residues: CASSPKSLSGYTF. The DNA of the CDR3 is TGTGCCAGCAGTCCGAAAAGTTTGAGTGGCTACACCTTC.

CDR3 DNA: TGTGCCAGCAGCCTCCCCGAGAACACTGAAGCTTTCTTT. Protein product: CASSLPENTEAFF. V and J are TRBV6-2 or TRBV6-3 and TRBJ1-1; D is unclear. V gave up 6 bases and J gave up 1 base, with 9 bases separating them. This CDR3 is built from 13 residues. Germline lookup yields CDR1 MNHEY and CDR2 SVGEGT.